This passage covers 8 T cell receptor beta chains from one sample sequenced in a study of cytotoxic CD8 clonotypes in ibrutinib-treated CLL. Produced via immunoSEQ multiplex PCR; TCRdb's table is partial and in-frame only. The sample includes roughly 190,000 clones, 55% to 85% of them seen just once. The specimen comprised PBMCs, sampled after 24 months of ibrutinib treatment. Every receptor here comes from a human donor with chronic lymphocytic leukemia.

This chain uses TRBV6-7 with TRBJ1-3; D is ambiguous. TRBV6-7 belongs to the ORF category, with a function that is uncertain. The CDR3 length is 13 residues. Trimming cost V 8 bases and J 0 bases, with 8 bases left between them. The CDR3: CASPSSSGNTIYF. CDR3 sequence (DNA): TGTGCCAGCCCGAGTAGCTCTGGAAACACCATATATTTT.

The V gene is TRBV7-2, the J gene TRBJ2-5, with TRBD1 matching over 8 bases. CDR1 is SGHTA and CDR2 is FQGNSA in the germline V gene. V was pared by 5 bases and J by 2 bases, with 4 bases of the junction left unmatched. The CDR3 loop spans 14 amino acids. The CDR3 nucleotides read TGTGCCAGCAGCCCGAGGACAGGGCAAGAGACCCAGTACTTC. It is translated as CASSPRTGQETQYF.

This chain's CDR3 is CASTELRGYGYTF. In nucleotides, the CDR3 is TGTGCCAGCACCGAACTACGCGGCTATGGCTACACCTTC. The gene calls are TRBV6-5 and TRBJ1-2, with D uncertain. The germline V gene has CDR1 MNHEY and CDR2 SVGAGI. Between the trimmed V and J ends, which lost 7 bases and 4 bases, there was a span of 13 bases. The CDR3 contains 13 residues.

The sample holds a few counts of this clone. The CDR3 here is CASIASPTSAFF. The CDR3 DNA is TGTGCCAGCATCGCAAGCCCCACAAGCGCTTTCTTT. The V gene is TRBV28, the J gene TRBJ1-1; no firm D call. Trimming removed 7 bases at V and 11 bases at J, with 17 bases between. Germline assignment: CDR1 MDHEN and CDR2 SYDVKM. This CDR3 contains 12 residues.

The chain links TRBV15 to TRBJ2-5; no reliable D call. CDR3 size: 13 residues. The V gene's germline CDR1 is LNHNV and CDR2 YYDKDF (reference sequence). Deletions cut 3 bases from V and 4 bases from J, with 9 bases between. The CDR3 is CATSREFRETQYF. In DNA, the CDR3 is TGTGCCACCAGCAGGGAATTTCGAGAGACCCAGTACTTC. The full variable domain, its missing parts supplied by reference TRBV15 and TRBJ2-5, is DAMVIQNPRYQVTQFGKPVTLSCSQTLNHNVMYWYQQKSSQAPKLLFHYYDKDFNNEADTPDNFQSRRPNTSFCFLDIRSPGLGDTAMYLCATSREFRETQYFGPGTRLLVL.

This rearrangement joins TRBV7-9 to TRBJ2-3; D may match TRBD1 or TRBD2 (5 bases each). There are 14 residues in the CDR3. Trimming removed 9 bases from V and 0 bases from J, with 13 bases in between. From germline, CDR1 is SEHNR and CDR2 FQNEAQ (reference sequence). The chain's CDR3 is CARPLGTSTDTQYF. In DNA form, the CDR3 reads TGTGCCAGACCATTAGGGACGAGCACAGATACGCAGTATTTT.

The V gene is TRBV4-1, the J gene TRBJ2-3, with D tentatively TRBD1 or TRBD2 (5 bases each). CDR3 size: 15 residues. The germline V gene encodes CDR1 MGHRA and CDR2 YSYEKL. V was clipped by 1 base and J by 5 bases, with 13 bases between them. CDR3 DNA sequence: TGCGCCAGCAGCCAAGCGGGGACCGCCGGAGATACGCAGTATTTT. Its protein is CASSQAGTAGDTQYF.

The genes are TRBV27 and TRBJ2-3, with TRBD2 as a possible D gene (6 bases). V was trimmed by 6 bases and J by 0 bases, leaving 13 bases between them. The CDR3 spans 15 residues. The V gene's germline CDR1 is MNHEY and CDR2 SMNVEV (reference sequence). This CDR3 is CASRNLALSTDTQYF. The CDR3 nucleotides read TGTGCCAGCAGGAATCTAGCGCTGAGCACAGATACGCAGTATTTT.